This T cell receptor beta chain was recovered during a study of technical replicates of blood from a handful of donors. Profiled with immunoSEQ multiplex PCR; TCRdb holds only in-frame clones, not every one. Among about 80,000 clones, 90% to 95% were seen once, and the ten largest hold 0.39%. Trimming shortened V by 4 bases and J by 4 bases, and 18 bases separated the two germline ends. Per the germline V gene, CDR1 is SGHAT and CDR2 is FQDESV (reference sequence). The CDR3 consists of 16 residues. Material: T cells isolated from PBMCs. The chain uses TRBV11-1 and TRBJ2-3; a possible D gene is TRBD2 (6 bases). The source is a human donor in good health. The CDR3 loop is CASSSHSGGVPDTQYF. The CDR3 region has the DNA TGTGCCAGCAGCTCCCACTCCGGCGGGGTCCCAGATACGCAGTATTTT. The full variable domain, its missing parts supplied by reference TRBV11-1 and TRBJ2-3, is EAEVAQSPRYKITEKSQAVAFWCDPISGHATLYWYRQILGQGPELLVQFQDESVVDDSQLPKDRFSAERLKGVDSTLKIQPAELGDSAMYLCASSSHSGGVPDTQYFGPGTRLTVL.